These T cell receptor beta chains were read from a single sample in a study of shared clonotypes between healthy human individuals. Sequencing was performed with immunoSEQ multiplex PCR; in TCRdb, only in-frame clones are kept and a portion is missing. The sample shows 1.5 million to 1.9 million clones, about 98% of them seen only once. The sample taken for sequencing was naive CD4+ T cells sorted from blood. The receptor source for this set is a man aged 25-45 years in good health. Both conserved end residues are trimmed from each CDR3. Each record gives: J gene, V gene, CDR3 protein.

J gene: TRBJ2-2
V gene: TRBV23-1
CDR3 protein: ASSRNRGTGELF

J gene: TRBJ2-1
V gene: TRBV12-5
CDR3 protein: ASGSGPLWEQF

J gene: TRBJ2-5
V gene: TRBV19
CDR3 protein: ASSPYRDRGRETQY

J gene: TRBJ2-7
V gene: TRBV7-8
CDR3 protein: ASSKQGAGYEQY

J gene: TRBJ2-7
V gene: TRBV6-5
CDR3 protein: ASSSEGTSGGEQY

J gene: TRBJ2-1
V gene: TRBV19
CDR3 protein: ASSRGDRGFYEQF

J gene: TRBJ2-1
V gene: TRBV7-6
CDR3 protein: ASSPRLVMGSGREQF

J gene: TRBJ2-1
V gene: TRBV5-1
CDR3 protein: ASSLEQNEQF

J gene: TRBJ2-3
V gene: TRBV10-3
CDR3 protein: AISQGLAGGKSSTDTQY

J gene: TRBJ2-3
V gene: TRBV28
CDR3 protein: ASSSRLAGVITDTQY